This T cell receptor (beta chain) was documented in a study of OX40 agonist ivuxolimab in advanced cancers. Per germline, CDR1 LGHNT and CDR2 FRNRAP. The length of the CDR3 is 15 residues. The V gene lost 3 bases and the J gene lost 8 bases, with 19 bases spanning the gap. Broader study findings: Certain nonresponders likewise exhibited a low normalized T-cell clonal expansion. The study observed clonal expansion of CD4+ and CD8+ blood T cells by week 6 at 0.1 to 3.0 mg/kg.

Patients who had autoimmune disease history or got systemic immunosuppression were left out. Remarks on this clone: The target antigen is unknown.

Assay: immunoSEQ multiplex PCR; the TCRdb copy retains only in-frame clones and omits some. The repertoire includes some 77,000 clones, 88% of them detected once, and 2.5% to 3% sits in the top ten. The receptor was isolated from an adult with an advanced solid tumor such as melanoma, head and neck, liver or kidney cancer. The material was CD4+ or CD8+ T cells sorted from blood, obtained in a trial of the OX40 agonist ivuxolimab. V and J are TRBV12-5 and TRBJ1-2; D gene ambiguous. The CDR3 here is CASGFGTATLKGYTF. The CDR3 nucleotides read TGTGCTAGTGGTTTTGGAACAGCCACCTTGAAAGGCTACACCTTC.